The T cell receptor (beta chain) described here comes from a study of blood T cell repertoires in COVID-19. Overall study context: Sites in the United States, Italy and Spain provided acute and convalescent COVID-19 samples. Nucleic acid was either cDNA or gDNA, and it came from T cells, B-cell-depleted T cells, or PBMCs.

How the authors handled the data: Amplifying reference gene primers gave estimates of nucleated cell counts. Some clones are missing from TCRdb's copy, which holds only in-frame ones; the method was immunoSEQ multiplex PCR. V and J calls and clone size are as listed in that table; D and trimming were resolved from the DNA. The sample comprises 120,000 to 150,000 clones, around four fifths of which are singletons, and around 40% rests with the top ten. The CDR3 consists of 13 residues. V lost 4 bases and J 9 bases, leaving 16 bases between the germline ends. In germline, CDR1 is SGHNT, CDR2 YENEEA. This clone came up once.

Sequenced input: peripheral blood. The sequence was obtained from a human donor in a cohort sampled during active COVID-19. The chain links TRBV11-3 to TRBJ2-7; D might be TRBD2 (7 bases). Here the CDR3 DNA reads TGTGCCAGCAGCTGGGGGGGCGAGGCTACGCAGTACTTC. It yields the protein CASSWGGEATQYF.